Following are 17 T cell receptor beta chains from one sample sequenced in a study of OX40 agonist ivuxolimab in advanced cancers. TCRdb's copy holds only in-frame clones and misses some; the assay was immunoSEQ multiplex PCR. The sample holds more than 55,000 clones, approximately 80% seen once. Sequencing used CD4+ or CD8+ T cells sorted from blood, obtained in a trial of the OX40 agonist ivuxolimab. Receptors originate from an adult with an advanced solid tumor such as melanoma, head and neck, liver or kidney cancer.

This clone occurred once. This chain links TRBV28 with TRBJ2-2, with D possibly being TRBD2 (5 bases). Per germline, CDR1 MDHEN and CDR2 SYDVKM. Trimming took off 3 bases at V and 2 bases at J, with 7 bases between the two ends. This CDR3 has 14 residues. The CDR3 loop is CASSFWTNTGELFF. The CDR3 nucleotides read TGTGCCAGCAGTTTTTGGACTAACACCGGGGAGCTGTTTTTT.

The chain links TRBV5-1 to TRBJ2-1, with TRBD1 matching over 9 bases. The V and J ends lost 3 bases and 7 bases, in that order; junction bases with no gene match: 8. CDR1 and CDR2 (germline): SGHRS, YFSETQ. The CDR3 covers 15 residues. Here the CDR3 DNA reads TGCGCCAGCAGCTCCTACACCGGGACAGGGAATGAGCAGTTCTTC. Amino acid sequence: CASSSYTGTGNEQFF.

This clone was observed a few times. The CDR3 DNA sequence: TGTGCCAGCAGTTCCGAGGGCTTTTTCACTGAAGCTTTCTTT. It encodes CASSSEGFFTEAFF. This sequence joins TRBV5-6 and TRBJ1-1; no firm D call. The CDR3 has 14 amino acids. V was pared by 5 bases and J by 4 bases, with 15 bases between. The germline CDR1 and CDR2 sequences are SGHDT and YYEEEE.

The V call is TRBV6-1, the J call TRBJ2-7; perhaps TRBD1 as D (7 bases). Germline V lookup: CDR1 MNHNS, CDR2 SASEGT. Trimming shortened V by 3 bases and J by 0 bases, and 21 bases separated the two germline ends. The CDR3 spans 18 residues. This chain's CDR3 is CASSDGGTERRSSYEQYF. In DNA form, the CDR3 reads TGTGCCAGCAGTGACGGCGGGACAGAGCGTAGGAGCTCCTACGAGCAGTACTTC.

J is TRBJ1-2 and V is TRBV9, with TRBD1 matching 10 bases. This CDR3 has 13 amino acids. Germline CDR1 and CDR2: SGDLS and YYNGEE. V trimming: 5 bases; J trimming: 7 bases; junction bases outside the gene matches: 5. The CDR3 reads CASSATGGGGYTF. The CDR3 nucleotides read TGTGCCAGCAGTGCGACAGGGGGCGGTGGCTACACCTTC.

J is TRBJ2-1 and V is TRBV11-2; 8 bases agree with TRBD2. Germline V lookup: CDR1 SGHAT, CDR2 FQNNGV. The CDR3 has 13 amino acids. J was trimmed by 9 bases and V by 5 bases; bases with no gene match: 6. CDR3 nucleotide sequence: TGTGCCAGCAGCCCAGGACTAGCTTCTGAGCAGTTCTTC. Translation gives CASSPGLASEQFF.

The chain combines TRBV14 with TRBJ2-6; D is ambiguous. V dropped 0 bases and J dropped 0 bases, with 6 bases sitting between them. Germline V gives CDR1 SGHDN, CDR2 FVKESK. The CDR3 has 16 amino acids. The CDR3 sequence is CASSQDKNSGANVLTF. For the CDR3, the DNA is TGTGCCAGCAGCCAAGATAAGAACTCTGGGGCCAACGTCCTGACTTTC.

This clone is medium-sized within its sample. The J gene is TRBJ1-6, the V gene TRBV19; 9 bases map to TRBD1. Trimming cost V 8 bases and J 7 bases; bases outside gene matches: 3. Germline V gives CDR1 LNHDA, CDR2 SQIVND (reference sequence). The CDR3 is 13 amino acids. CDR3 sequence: CASQGQGNSPLHF. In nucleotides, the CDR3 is TGTGCCAGTCAAGGACAGGGGAATTCACCCCTCCACTTT.

The CDR3 bases are TGCAGCGTTGCCCCGCAGGGCCCTTCAGATACGCAGTATTTT. It yields the protein CSVAPQGPSDTQYF. The chain couples TRBV29-1 to TRBJ2-3; D possibly corresponds to TRBD1 (5 bases). CDR1 is SQVTM, CDR2 ANQGSEA, per germline. V shed 4 bases and J shed 4 bases, with 15 bases lying between them. The CDR3 runs 14 residues.

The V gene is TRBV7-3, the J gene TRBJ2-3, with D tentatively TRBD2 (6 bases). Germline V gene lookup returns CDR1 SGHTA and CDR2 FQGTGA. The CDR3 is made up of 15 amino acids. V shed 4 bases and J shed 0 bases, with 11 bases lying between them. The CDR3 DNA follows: TGTGCCAGCAGCTCAGGAGGGCCAAGCACAGATACGCAGTATTTT. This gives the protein CASSSGGPSTDTQYF.

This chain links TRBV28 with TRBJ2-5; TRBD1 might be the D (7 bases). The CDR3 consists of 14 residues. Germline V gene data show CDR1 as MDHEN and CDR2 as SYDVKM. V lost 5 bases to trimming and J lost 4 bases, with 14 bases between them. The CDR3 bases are TGTGCCAGCAGTCCGAGACAGGGAGGAGAGACCCAGTACTTC. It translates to CASSPRQGGETQYF.

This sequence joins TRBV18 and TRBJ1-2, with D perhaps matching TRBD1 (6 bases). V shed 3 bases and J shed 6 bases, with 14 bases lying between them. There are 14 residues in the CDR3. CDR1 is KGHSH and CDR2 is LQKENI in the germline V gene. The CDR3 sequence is CASSPYWDKNGYTF. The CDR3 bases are TGTGCCAGCTCACCGTACTGGGACAAAAATGGCTACACCTTC. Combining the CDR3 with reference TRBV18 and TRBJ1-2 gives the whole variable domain NAGVMQNPRHLVRRRGQEARLRCSPMKGHSHVYWYRQLPEEGLKFMVYLQKENIIDESGMPKERFSAEFPKEGPSILRIQQVVRGDSAAYFCASSPYWDKNGYTFGSGTRLTVV.

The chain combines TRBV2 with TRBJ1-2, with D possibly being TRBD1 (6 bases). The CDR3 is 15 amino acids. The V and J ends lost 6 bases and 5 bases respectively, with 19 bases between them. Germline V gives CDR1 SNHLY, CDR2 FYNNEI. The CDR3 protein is CASSPTLTGSYGYTF. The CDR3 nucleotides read TGTGCCAGCAGCCCCACCTTAACAGGGTCTTATGGCTACACCTTC.

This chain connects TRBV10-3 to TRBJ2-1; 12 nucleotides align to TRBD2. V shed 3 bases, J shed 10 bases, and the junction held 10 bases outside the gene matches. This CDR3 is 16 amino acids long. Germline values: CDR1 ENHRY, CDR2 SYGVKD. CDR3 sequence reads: CAISEQSSGGGTEQFF. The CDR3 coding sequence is TGTGCCATCAGTGAACAGTCTAGCGGGGGGGGCACGGAGCAGTTCTTC.

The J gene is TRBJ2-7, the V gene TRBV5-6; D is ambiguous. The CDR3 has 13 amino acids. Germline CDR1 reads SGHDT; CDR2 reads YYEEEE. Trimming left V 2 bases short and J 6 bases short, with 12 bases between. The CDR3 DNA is TGTGCCAGCAGCTTAACTTTGCCCGGCGAGCAGTACTTC. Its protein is CASSLTLPGEQYF.

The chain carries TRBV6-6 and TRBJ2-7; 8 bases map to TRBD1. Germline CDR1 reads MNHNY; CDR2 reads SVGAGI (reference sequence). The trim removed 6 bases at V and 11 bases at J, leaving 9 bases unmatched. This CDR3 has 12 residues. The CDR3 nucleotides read TGTGCCAGCAGCCCCCTGACAGGGGCGGAGTACTTC. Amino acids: CASSPLTGAEYF.

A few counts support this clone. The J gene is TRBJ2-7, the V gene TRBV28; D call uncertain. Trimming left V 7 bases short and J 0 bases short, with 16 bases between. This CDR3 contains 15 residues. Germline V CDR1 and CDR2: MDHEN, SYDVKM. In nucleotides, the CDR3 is TGTGCCAGCAACGGGTCGCTCCGGAGCTCCTACGAGCAGTACTTC. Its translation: CASNGSLRSSYEQYF.